This record covers a single TCR beta chain. The target antigen is unknown. This sample is part of a study of cytomegalovirus exposure and HLA in healthy donors. Findings of the study overall: There were about 160 TCR beta chains listed as cytomegalovirus-associated. It was reported that the classifier diagnosed cytomegalovirus status with high specificity and sensitivity in both the original and validation cohorts.

Germline values: CDR1 MNHEY, CDR2 SMNVEV (reference sequence). With V trimmed by 3 bases and J by 4 bases, 13 bases remained unmatched. This CDR3 spans 17 amino acids. Repertoires were generated with immunoSEQ multiplex PCR, while TCRdb's copy carries only in-frame clones and drops some. The table records hundreds of thousands of clones, 87% of them present only once. The sequenced sample consisted of PBMCs. The chain employs TRBV27 and TRBJ2-7, with 9 bases matching TRBD1. The TCR originated in a young man in good health and CMV-seronegative. The CDR3 DNA reads TGTGCCAGCAGTTTCCTACAGGGGGCGGCATCCCCTTACGAGCAGTACTTC. Its translation: CASSFLQGAASPYEQYF.